One sample yielded the 13 T cell receptor beta chains listed below, sequenced in a study of blood T cell repertoires in COVID-19. Assay used: immunoSEQ multiplex PCR; TCRdb lists only in-frame clones, some missing. The sample holds 250,000 to 400,000 clones, 90% seen once. The sample comprised peripheral blood. These receptors originate from a woman aged 25 to 45 with COVID-19, enrolled during active disease.

The chain recombines TRBV9 with TRBJ2-7, with 7 positions matching TRBD2. CDR1 SGDLS and CDR2 YYNGEE come from the germline V gene. With V trimmed by 6 bases and J by 2 bases, 8 bases remained unmatched. CDR3 size: 14 residues. In DNA form, the CDR3 reads TGTGCCAGCAATTCGGCGGGAGAACCCTACGAGCAGTACTTC. This encodes CASNSAGEPYEQYF.

The CDR3: CAWSLRGFGGSSYNEQFF. The DNA of the CDR3 is TGTGCCTGGAGCCTTAGGGGTTTTGGCGGGAGCTCCTACAATGAGCAGTTCTTC. The V gene is TRBV30, the J gene TRBJ2-1; 7 positions agree with TRBD2. CDR3 size: 18 residues. J lost 0 bases, V lost 3 bases, and 14 bases had no gene match. Germline V gene sequence: CDR1 GTSNPN, CDR2 SVGIG (reference sequence). Filled out from reference TRBV30 and TRBJ2-1, the complete variable domain reads SQTIHQWPATLVQPVGSPLSLECTVEGTSNPNLYWYRQAAGRGLQLLFYSVGIGQISSEVPQNLSASRPQDRQFILSSKKLLLSDSGFYLCAWSLRGFGGSSYNEQFFGPGTRLTVL.

The chain carries TRBV2 and TRBJ2-1; 7 bases align to TRBD2. V gave up 6 bases and J gave up 7 bases; unmatched junction bases: 12. This CDR3 is built from 15 residues. Germline V CDR1 and CDR2: SNHLY, FYNNEI. DNA of the CDR3: TGTGCCAGCAGGCGGATCCCTAGCGGCCTGAATGAGCAGTTCTTC. Translated, it gives CASRRIPSGLNEQFF. Filled out from reference TRBV2 and TRBJ2-1, the complete variable domain reads EPEVTQTPSHQVTQMGQEVILRCVPISNHLYFYWYRQILGQKVEFLVSFYNNEISEKSEIFDDQFSVERPDGSNFTLKIRSTKLEDSAMYFCASRRIPSGLNEQFFGPGTRLTVL.

The V call is TRBV3-1 (or the pseudogene TRBV3-2), the J call TRBJ2-3; D call uncertain. Trimming stripped 4 bases from V and 2 bases from J, with 16 bases between. Germline lookup yields CDR1 LGHDT and CDR2 YNNKEL (reference sequence). CDR3 length equals 16 residues. CDR3 in amino acids: CASSPGSSTFTDTQYF. DNA of the CDR3: TGTGCCAGCAGCCCAGGATCCTCAACCTTCACAGATACGCAGTATTTT.

The chain recombines TRBV14 with TRBJ1-2; D might be TRBD1 (6 bases). The germline V gene encodes CDR1 SGHDN and CDR2 FVKESK. The V end lost 6 bases, the J end lost 8 bases, and 16 bases lay between the germline ends. CDR3 size: 13 residues. CDR3 region: CASSQLGGEGYTF. The CDR3 DNA follows: TGTGCCAGCAGTCAACTTGGGGGCGAGGGCTACACCTTC.

This chain uses TRBV5-1 with TRBJ1-3; 10 positions agree with TRBD1. V dropped 5 bases and J dropped 2; count of bases not matched to a gene: 16. There are 19 residues in the CDR3. The germline gives CDR1 SGHRS, CDR2 YFSETQ. The CDR3 here is CASSPNNLRQGAAGNTIYF. The CDR3 nucleotides are TGCGCCAGCAGTCCTAACAACCTCCGACAGGGGGCGGCTGGAAACACCATATATTTT. The full variable domain, completed using reference TRBV5-1 and TRBJ1-3, is KAGVTQTPRYLIKTRGQQVTLSCSPISGHRSVSWYQQTPGQGLQFLFEYFSETQRNKGNFPGRFSGRQFSNSRSEMNVSTLELGDSALYLCASSPNNLRQGAAGNTIYFGEGSWLTVV.

This chain uses TRBV9 with TRBJ2-1; D ambiguous. CDR1 and CDR2 (germline): SGDLS, YYNGEE. This CDR3 comprises 12 residues. The V end was cut by 4 bases, the J end by 8 bases, with 10 bases between. The CDR3 spells CASSPSADEQFF. CDR3 DNA: TGTGCCAGCAGCCCCTCGGCGGATGAGCAGTTCTTC.

Many counts were recorded for this clone. V usage is TRBV4-2 and J usage is TRBJ2-7, with 7 positions matching TRBD2. Germline lookup yields CDR1 LGHNA and CDR2 YNFKEQ. Trimming took 0 bases from V and 2 from J; bases not matched to a gene: 7. This CDR3 is built from 16 residues. In DNA form, the CDR3 reads TGTGCCAGCAGCCAAGATTGGTCTAGCGGCACCTACGAGCAGTACTTC. It is translated as CASSQDWSSGTYEQYF.

The rearrangement uses TRBV5-6 and TRBJ2-2; 7 positions agree with TRBD2. The CDR3 spans 14 residues. Trimming took 4 bases from V and 3 from J; bases not matched to a gene: 3. The germline V gene encodes CDR1 SGHDT and CDR2 YYEEEE. The CDR3 region has the DNA TGTGCCAGCAGCCTCCGGGGGGACACCGGGGAGCTGTTTTTT. It is translated as CASSLRGDTGELFF.

This clone was observed a few times. V and J are TRBV25-1 and TRBJ1-4; 8 bases map to TRBD1. Germline V gene sequence: CDR1 MGHDK, CDR2 SYGVNS. V trimming: 4 bases; J trimming: 4 bases; junction bases outside the gene matches: 8. The CDR3 is made up of 16 amino acids. The CDR3 DNA sequence: TGTGCCAGCAGTGGGTACTACAGGGGGGGTAATGAAAAACTGTTTTTT. This translates into CASSGYYRGGNEKLFF.

The chain joins TRBV19 to TRBJ1-6; TRBD1 might be the D (5 bases). The CDR3 covers 19 residues. In germline, CDR1 is LNHDA, CDR2 SQIVND (reference sequence). V was cut by 8 bases and J by 0 bases, with 23 bases left in between. The CDR3 spells CASSQEVVGEHSYNSPLHF. CDR3 nucleotide sequence: TGTGCCAGTTCACAGGAAGTCGTTGGCGAGCACTCCTATAATTCACCCCTCCACTTT.

The gene calls are TRBV7-9 and TRBJ2-5; 7 nucleotides match TRBD2. CDR3 length: 15 residues. The J segment lost 5 bases and the V segment lost 7 bases, leaving 13 bases of the junction unmatched. CDR1 is SEHNR, CDR2 FQNEAQ, per germline (reference sequence). The CDR3 DNA is TGTGCCAGCAACCTCGGTGGACTAGTTGAGGAGACCCAGTACTTC. It is translated as CASNLGGLVEETQYF.

CDR3 nucleotides: TGTGCCATCCAAGGGGACTATGGCTACACCTTC. The encoded protein is CAIQGDYGYTF. V and J are TRBV28 and TRBJ1-2; the D gene is possibly TRBD1 (5 bases). V dropped 10 bases and J dropped 3 bases, with 9 bases sitting between them. Germline V gene sequence: CDR1 MDHEN, CDR2 SYDVKM. The CDR3 is made up of 11 amino acids.